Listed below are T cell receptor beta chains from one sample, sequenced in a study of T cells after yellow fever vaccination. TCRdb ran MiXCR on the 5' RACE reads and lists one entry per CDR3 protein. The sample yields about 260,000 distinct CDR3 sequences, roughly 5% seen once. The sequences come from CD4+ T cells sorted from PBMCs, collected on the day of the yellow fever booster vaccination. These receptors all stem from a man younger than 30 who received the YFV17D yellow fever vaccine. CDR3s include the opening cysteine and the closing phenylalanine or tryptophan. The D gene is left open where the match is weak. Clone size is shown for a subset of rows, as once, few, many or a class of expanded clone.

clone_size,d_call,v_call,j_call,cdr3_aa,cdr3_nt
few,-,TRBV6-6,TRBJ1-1,CASGLLSRGNTEAFF,TGTGCCAGCGGTCTCCTTAGTCGGGGAAACACTGAAGCTTTCTTT
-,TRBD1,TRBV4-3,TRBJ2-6,CASSQEGPGQGASGANVLTF,TGCGCCAGCAGCCAAGAGGGGCCGGGACAGGGGGCTTCTGGGGCCAACGTCCTGACTTTC
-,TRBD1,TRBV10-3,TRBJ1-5,CAISEHRGDNQPQHF,TGTGCCATCAGTGAACACAGGGGCGACAATCAGCCCCAGCATTTT
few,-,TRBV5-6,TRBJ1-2,CASSLLGPGNGYTF,TGTGCCAGCAGCCTCCTAGGGCCGGGGAATGGCTACACCTTC
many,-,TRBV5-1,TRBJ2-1,CASSLVPGPSYNEQFF,TGCGCCAGCAGCTTGGTACCAGGGCCATCCTACAATGAGCAGTTCTTC
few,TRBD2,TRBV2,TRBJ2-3,CASTEGDGGVEDTQYF,TGTGCCAGCACCGAAGGTGACGGGGGGGTCGAAGATACGCAGTATTTT
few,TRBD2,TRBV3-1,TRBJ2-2,CASSQGYGLAGGRTGELFF,TGTGCCAGCAGCCAGGGGTACGGACTAGCGGGGGGACGGACCGGGGAGCTGTTTTTT
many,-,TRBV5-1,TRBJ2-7,CASSGTPSYEQYF,TGCGCCAGCTCCGGGACACCATCCTACGAGCAGTACTTC
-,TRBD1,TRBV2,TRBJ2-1,CASSRDRDNNEQFF,TGTGCCAGCAGCCGGGACAGGGATAACAATGAGCAGTTCTTC
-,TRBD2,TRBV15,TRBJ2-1,CATSSGGLAGGGEQFF,TGTGCCACCTCGTCTGGGGGACTAGCGGGGGGAGGTGAGCAGTTCTTC
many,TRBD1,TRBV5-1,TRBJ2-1,CASSFQQGSGEQFF,TGCGCCAGCAGCTTCCAACAGGGGTCGGGTGAGCAGTTCTTC
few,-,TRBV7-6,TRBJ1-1,CASSLGVVGGAFF,TGTGCCAGCAGCTTAGGAGTTGTTGGCGGAGCTTTCTTT
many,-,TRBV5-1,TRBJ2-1,CASSPGTYNEQFF,TGCGCCAGCAGCCCCGGGACCTACAATGAGCAGTTCTTC
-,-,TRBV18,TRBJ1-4,CASSPRVGDTNEKLFF,TGTGCCAGCTCACCAAGGGTCGGCGACACTAATGAAAAACTGTTTTTT
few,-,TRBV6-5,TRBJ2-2,CASSYWTANTGELFF,TGTGCCAGCAGTTACTGGACAGCGAACACCGGGGAGCTGTTTTTT
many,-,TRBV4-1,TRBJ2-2,CASSQAPMGTGELFF,TGCGCCAGCAGCCAAGCCCCTATGGGGACCGGGGAGCTGTTTTTT